The rows below give T cell receptor beta chains drawn from one sample of a study of glioma-infiltrating T cells. TCRdb called the multiplex PCR reads again in MiXCR, with one record for every CDR3 protein. The table shows under 200,000 distinct CDR3 sequences, with approximately 40% occurring only once. Material for sequencing was glioma tissue, nonneoplastic brain tissue, or PBMCs (not recorded which). The receptors stem from a human donor with low-grade glioma or glioblastoma, undergoing nonglioma brain surgery, or in good health (not recorded which). CDR3s include the opening cysteine and the closing phenylalanine or tryptophan. Each record gives: CDR3 length, clone size, J gene, V gene, D gene, CDR3 protein, CDR3 DNA. D genes are given only for firm matches. Clone size is stated in some rows and not others, as once, few, many or a class when expanded.

15	-	TRBJ2-1	TRBV24-1	-	CATSDYESSYNEQFF	TGTGCCACCAGTGATTACGAGAGCTCCTACAATGAGCAGTTCTTC
13	few	TRBJ2-1	TRBV29-1	TRBD1	CSAGTGAYNEQFF	TGCAGCGCCGGGACAGGGGCCTACAATGAGCAGTTCTTC
16	-	TRBJ1-3	TRBV5-1	-	CASSLTTTSSGNTIYF	TGCGCCAGCAGCCTCACGACAACTAGCTCTGGAAACACCATATATTTT
17	-	TRBJ1-1	TRBV10-3	TRBD1	CATSWGSNRGGNTEAFF	TGTGCCACGTCGTGGGGGTCGAACAGGGGGGGAAACACTGAAGCTTTCTTT
13	-	TRBJ1-1	TRBV2	-	CASSSVGITEAFF	TGTGCCAGCAGTTCAGTGGGGATCACTGAAGCTTTCTTT
15	-	TRBJ1-5	TRBV6-5	-	CASSDGQKSNQPQHF	TGTGCCAGCAGTGATGGCCAGAAGTCCAATCAGCCCCAGCATTTT
14	-	TRBJ2-5	TRBV5-4	-	CASSELDGKETQYF	TGTGCCAGCAGCGAACTTGACGGGAAAGAGACCCAGTACTTC
14	-	TRBJ2-7	TRBV5-1	-	CASSLELGGAEQYF	TGCGCCAGCAGCTTGGAACTAGGGGGAGCTGAGCAGTACTTC
15	-	TRBJ2-1	TRBV6-6	-	CASSYLARRDNEQFF	TGTGCCAGCAGTTACTTAGCGAGACGGGACAATGAGCAGTTCTTC
15	many	TRBJ2-3	TRBV6-6	-	CASSYRGPDIDTQYF	TGTGCCAGCAGTTACAGGGGCCCGGATATAGATACGCAGTATTTT
16	many	TRBJ1-5	TRBV15	-	CATSRDGGVGNQPQHF	TGTGCCACCAGCAGAGACGGGGGTGTAGGAAATCAGCCCCAGCATTTT
15	many	TRBJ2-5	TRBV27	-	CASSPRDGRQETQYF	TGTGCCAGCAGCCCACGGGACGGACGACAAGAGACCCAGTACTTC
14	-	TRBJ2-7	TRBV12-3/TRBV12-4	-	CASSVDSLADEQYF	TGTGCCAGCAGTGTTGACTCGCTGGCGGACGAGCAGTACTTC
14	-	TRBJ1-2	TRBV7-9	-	CASSPTPRAYGYTF	TGTGCCAGCAGCCCAACACCTCGTGCCTATGGCTACACCTTC
12	few	TRBJ1-2	TRBV12-3/TRBV12-4	-	CASSRLLGGYTF	TGTGCCAGCAGCCGCCTCCTGGGTGGCTACACCTTC
16	many	TRBJ1-2	TRBV28	TRBD1	CASSQQRTGGTYGYTF	TGTGCCAGCAGTCAGCAAAGGACAGGGGGCACCTATGGCTACACCTTC
15	few	TRBJ2-1	TRBV30	-	CAWSGDSRFFDEQFF	TGTGCCTGGAGTGGTGATTCCCGGTTTTTCGATGAGCAGTTCTTC
13	-	TRBJ1-5	TRBV30	-	CAWSREGNQPQHF	TGTGCCTGGAGTCGTGAGGGGAATCAGCCCCAGCATTTT
15	-	TRBJ1-5	TRBV6-1	TRBD1	CASSGSTGTNHPHHF	TGTGCCAGCAGTGGGTCGACAGGGACCAATCATCCCCATCATTTT
16	few	TRBJ2-1	TRBV6-6	TRBD2	CASIPPGLAGYNEQFF	TGTGCCAGCATCCCCCCCGGACTAGCGGGCTACAATGAGCAGTTCTTC
14	-	TRBJ2-1	TRBV5-1	TRBD1	CASSPTDRDNEQFF	TGCGCCAGCAGCCCTACTGACAGGGACAATGAGCAGTTCTTC
14	many	TRBJ1-4	TRBV20-1	TRBD1	CSASIVQGAVELFF	TGCAGTGCTAGTATCGTACAGGGGGCAGTGGAACTGTTTTTT
12	few	TRBJ1-5	TRBV10-1	-	CASSDGNQPQHF	TGCGCCAGCAGTGACGGCAATCAGCCCCAGCATTTT
13	few	TRBJ2-5	TRBV7-9	TRBD2	CASKLAGQETQYF	TGTGCCAGTAAGCTAGCGGGCCAAGAGACCCAGTACTTC
15	many	TRBJ1-2	TRBV28	TRBD1	CASSPLGGTGAGYTF	TGTGCCAGCAGTCCCCTGGGCGGGACAGGGGCCGGCTACACCTTC
14	many	TRBJ2-1	TRBV20-1	TRBD1	CSAKQGASYNEQFF	TGCAGTGCTAAGCAGGGGGCGTCCTACAATGAGCAGTTCTTC
15	many	TRBJ2-3	TRBV2	TRBD2	CASSRLAGDTDTQYF	TGTGCCAGCAGTCGTCTAGCGGGGGACACAGATACGCAGTATTTT
16	few	TRBJ2-1	TRBV20-1	-	CSARAPPPRGFDEQFF	TGCAGTGCTAGAGCGCCCCCCCCCCGCGGGTTCGATGAGCAGTTCTTC
16	many	TRBJ2-1	TRBV24-1	TRBD1	CATSDLTGTGSNEQFF	TGTGCCACCAGTGATTTGACCGGGACAGGTTCCAATGAGCAGTTCTTC
14	-	TRBJ2-7	TRBV2	TRBD2	CASSVGRAGAEQYF	TGTGCCAGCAGTGTTGGGAGGGCCGGAGCCGAGCAGTACTTC
14	many	TRBJ2-7	TRBV6-1	-	CASRKDRPSYEQYF	TGTGCCAGCAGGAAAGACAGACCATCCTACGAGCAGTACTTC
12	-	TRBJ2-7	TRBV12-5	-	CASGPRTFEQYF	TGTGCTAGTGGTCCGCGAACGTTCGAGCAGTACTTC
15	many	TRBJ2-7	TRBV6-1	TRBD1	CASREDRGSTYEQYF	TGTGCCAGCAGGGAGGACAGGGGCAGCACCTACGAGCAGTACTTC
13	-	TRBJ2-3	TRBV30	-	CAWSGTAQDRQYF	TGTGCCTGGAGCGGGACGGCCCAAGATAGGCAGTATTTT
16	few	TRBJ2-3	TRBV5-1	-	CASSYGQLPNTDTQYF	TGCGCCAGCAGCTACGGACAGCTACCTAACACAGATACGCAGTATTTT
14	few	TRBJ1-1	TRBV12-3/TRBV12-4	-	CASSFQGPSTEAFF	TGTGCCAGCAGTTTTCAGGGGCCTAGCACTGAAGCTTTCTTT
16	-	TRBJ2-2	TRBV7-3	-	CASSLTPRGNTGELFF	TGTGCCAGCAGCTTAACTCCTAGGGGGAACACCGGGGAGCTGTTTTTT
20	few	TRBJ2-5	TRBV28	-	CASSGVGQISDSAPVETQYF	TGTGCCAGCAGTGGCGTGGGACAAATCTCCGACTCGGCCCCTGTGGAGACCCAGTACTTC
18	-	TRBJ2-1	TRBV13	TRBD2	CASSLAGFSGRGYNEQFF	TGTGCCAGCAGCTTGGCAGGATTCAGCGGGAGGGGGTACAATGAGCAGTTCTTC
12	many	TRBJ2-7	TRBV25-1	-	CASSERGNEQYF	TGTGCCAGCAGTGAACGGGGGAACGAGCAGTACTTC
13	many	TRBJ2-1	TRBV2	TRBD2	CASSLGTRLEQFF	TGTGCCAGCAGTTTGGGGACTAGATTGGAGCAGTTCTTC
16	-	TRBJ1-5	TRBV2	TRBD1	CASSTEGGLRNQPQHF	TGTGCCAGCAGTACAGAAGGGGGCCTTCGTAATCAGCCCCAGCATTTT
17	few	TRBJ2-1	TRBV19	-	CASSALGTSDIVNEQFF	TGTGCCAGTAGTGCCCTCGGGACTTCAGATATAGTCAATGAGCAGTTCTTC
13	many	TRBJ1-2	TRBV28	-	CASSFPQLDGYTF	TGTGCCAGCAGTTTCCCACAACTGGATGGCTACACCTTC
13	many	TRBJ2-5	TRBV28	-	CASSLGQLETQYF	TGTGCCAGCAGTCTAGGACAACTAGAGACCCAGTACTTC
17	many	TRBJ2-1	TRBV3-1	TRBD2	CASRLGLAARPYNEQFF	TGTGCCAGCAGGCTTGGACTAGCGGCTAGACCCTACAATGAGCAGTTCTTC